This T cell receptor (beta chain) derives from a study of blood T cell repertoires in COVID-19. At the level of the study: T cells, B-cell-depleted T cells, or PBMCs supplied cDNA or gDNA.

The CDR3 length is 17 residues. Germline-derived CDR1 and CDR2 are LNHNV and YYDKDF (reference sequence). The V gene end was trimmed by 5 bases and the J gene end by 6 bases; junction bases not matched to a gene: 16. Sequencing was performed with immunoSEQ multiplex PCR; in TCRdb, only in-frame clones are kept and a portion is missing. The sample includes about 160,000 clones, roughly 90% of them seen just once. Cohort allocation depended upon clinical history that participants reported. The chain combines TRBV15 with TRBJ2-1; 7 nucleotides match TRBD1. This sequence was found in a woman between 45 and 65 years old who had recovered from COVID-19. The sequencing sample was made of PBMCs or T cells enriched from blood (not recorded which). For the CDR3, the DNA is TGTGCCACCAGCCTGACCCTCGGGACAGTCCCAGGCAATGAGCAGTTCTTC. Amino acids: CATSLTLGTVPGNEQFF.